This passage covers 8 T cell receptor beta chains from one sample sequenced in a study of blood T cell repertoires in COVID-19 (dated by TCRdb to about 2020). Receptor libraries were prepared by the immunoSEQ multiplex PCR assay. TCRdb mirrors the immuneACCESS table, restricted to in-frame sequences. Some clones are absent from its copies; in checked studies, under half trace to an unresolved V gene, and the reason for the others is unknown. A total of fewer than 300,000 clones appear in this sample, roughly nine tenths of them only once. The top ten constitute over 2% of the sample. Sequencing was performed on peripheral blood. All receptors derive from a woman aged 25-40 years with COVID-19, enrolled during active disease.

The rearrangement joins TRBV19 to TRBJ2-1; 12 bases are a match to TRBD2. The CDR3 runs 17 residues. CDR1 and CDR2 (germline): LNHDA, SQIVND (reference sequence). V dropped 5 bases and J dropped 2; count of bases not matched to a gene: 7. The CDR3: CASSGWTSGDTYNEQFF. The DNA for the CDR3 is TGTGCCAGTAGTGGATGGACTAGCGGGGATACCTACAATGAGCAGTTCTTC.

V usage is TRBV18 and J usage is TRBJ2-1, with a weak D call TRBD1 (5 bases). V lost 0 bases and J lost 1, with 13 bases in between. The CDR3 covers 17 residues. Germline V gene sequence: CDR1 KGHSH, CDR2 LQKENI. The CDR3 DNA reads TGTGCCAGCTCACCACCGGGGCGGCCGGAGTCCTACAATGAGCAGTTCTTC. The encoded protein is CASSPPGRPESYNEQFF. Full variable domain (outside the CDR3, taken from reference TRBV18 and TRBJ2-1): NAGVMQNPRHLVRRRGQEARLRCSPMKGHSHVYWYRQLPEEGLKFMVYLQKENIIDESGMPKERFSAEFPKEGPSILRIQQVVRGDSAAYFCASSPPGRPESYNEQFFGPGTRLTVL.

The chain carries TRBV11-3 and TRBJ2-7, with 8 positions matching TRBD1. This CDR3 is 14 amino acids long. The ends lost 2 bases at V and 3 bases at J; junction bases unmatched: 3. Germline V CDR1 and CDR2: SGHNT, YENEEA. The CDR3 here is CASSLSGQDYEQYF. In DNA, the CDR3 is TGTGCCAGCAGCTTATCGGGACAGGACTACGAGCAGTACTTC.

This clone was seen only once. This sequence joins TRBV24-1 and TRBJ2-2, with TRBD2 matching 13 bases. With 5 bases clipped from V and 2 bases from J, the junction kept 7 bases outside the gene matches. There are 18 residues in the CDR3. CDR1 is KGHDR and CDR2 is SFDVKD in the germline V gene. The CDR3 DNA reads as TGTGCCACCAGTGGGGGGAAGGGACTAGCGGGAAACACCGGGGAGCTGTTTTTT. Encoded protein: CATSGGKGLAGNTGELFF.

The rearrangement links TRBV10-3 to TRBJ2-7, with D perhaps matching TRBD2 (5 bases). This CDR3 contains 13 residues. The germline V and J ends were trimmed by 0 bases and 7 bases, with 10 bases remaining between them. Germline CDR1 is ENHRY and CDR2 is SYGVKD. CDR3 sequence (DNA): TGTGCCATCAGTGAGTCGACTGAGGGTGAGCAGTACTTC. It codes for CAISESTEGEQYF.

V usage is TRBV6-6 and J usage is TRBJ1-5, with 7 bases matching TRBD1. Germline V gene sequence: CDR1 MNHNY, CDR2 SVGAGI (reference sequence). Trimming removed 8 bases from V and 3 bases from J; junction bases left unmatched: 4. The CDR3 is 13 amino acids. In nucleotides, the CDR3 is TGTGCCAGCCTACAGGGGCTCAATCAGCCCCAGCATTTT. Translating gives CASLQGLNQPQHF.

Only one count was recorded for this clone. The CDR3: CASSLGAGGPVGEQYF. The CDR3 region has the DNA TGTGCCAGCAGCTTAGGAGCAGGGGGCCCGGTAGGCGAGCAGTACTTC. The V gene is TRBV7-6, the J gene TRBJ2-7; the match to TRBD1 covers 8 bases. The CDR3 is made up of 16 amino acids. The junction had 11 bases not matched to a gene; V was cut back by 1 base and J by 6 bases. Germline assignment: CDR1 SGHVS and CDR2 FNYEAQ.

The chain joins TRBV25-1 to TRBJ2-1, with D perhaps TRBD1 (5 bases). This CDR3 has 16 residues. V shed 4 bases and J shed 5 bases, with 18 bases lying between them. Germline assignment: CDR1 MGHDK and CDR2 SYGVNS. CDR3 DNA sequence: TGTGCCAGCAGTGTAGGTGGAGCAGGGTGGCACAATGAGCAGTTCTTC. Encoded protein: CASSVGGAGWHNEQFF.